This entry features one T cell receptor beta chain sequence. The record originates from a study of CD8+ T cells in alopecia areata. Study overall: Tofacitinib treatment spanned 6 to 18 months, with 6 months off drug afterward.

Individuals with alopecia areata gave both lesional scalp punch biopsies and peripheral blood for collection. The researchers isolated CD4+ and CD8+ T cells from PBMCs by sorting. The CDR3 runs 13 residues. J was trimmed by 3 bases and V by 6 bases; bases with no gene match: 5. The germline gives CDR1 LNHDA, CDR2 SQIVND (reference sequence). Sequencing used cDNA as its template, made by extracting RNA and reverse transcribing it. Generated by immunoSEQ multiplex PCR, the TCRdb table keeps only in-frame clones and is missing some. The sample shows about 180,000 clones, about 72% of them seen only once.

The sample consisted of CD8+ T cells sorted from blood, taken at week 0. The receptor's source is a human donor with alopecia areata. The chain is built from TRBV19 and TRBJ2-7; 7 bases match TRBD1. This chain's CDR3 is CASSPGQFYEQYF. DNA for the CDR3: TGTGCCAGTAGCCCGGGACAGTTCTACGAGCAGTACTTC.